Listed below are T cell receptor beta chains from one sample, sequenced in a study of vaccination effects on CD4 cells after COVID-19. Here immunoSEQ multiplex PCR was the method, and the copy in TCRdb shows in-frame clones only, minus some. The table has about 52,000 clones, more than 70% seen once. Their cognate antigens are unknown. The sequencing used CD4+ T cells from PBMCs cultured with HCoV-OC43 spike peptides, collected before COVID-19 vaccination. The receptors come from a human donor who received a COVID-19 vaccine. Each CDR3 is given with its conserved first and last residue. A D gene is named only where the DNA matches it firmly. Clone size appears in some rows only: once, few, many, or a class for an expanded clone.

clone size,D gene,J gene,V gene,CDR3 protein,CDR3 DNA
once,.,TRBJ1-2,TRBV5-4,CASSSGKSYGYTF,TGTGCCAGCAGCTCTGGGAAATCTTATGGCTACACCTTC
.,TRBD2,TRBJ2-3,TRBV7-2,CASTPGLASDTQYF,TGTGCCAGCACCCCGGGACTAGCGTCAGATACGCAGTATTTT
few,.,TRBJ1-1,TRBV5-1,CASSLGGRGTTEAFF,TGCGCCAGCAGCTTGGGGGGCAGGGGAACCACTGAAGCTTTCTTT
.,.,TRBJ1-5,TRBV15,CATSRVAEGQPQHF,TGTGCCACCAGCAGAGTCGCCGAAGGTCAGCCCCAGCATTTT
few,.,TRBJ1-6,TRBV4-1,CASSQGPPGPVSYPLHF,TGCGCCAGCAGCCAAGGGCCTCCGGGGCCGGTGAGTTACCCCCTCCACTTT
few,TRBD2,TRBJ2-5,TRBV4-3,CASSQDSRTSGETQYF,TGCGCCAGCAGCCAAGATTCTAGGACTAGCGGGGAGACCCAGTACTTC
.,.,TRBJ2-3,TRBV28,CASSSLGGGTDTQYF,TGTGCCAGCAGTTCCCTGGGCGGCGGCACAGATACGCAGTATTTT
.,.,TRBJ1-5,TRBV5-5,CASSDTGNQPQHF,TGTGCCAGCAGCGACACAGGGAATCAGCCCCAGCATTTT
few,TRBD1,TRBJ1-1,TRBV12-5,CASGLPTTGDAEAFF,TGTGCTAGTGGTTTGCCAACAACAGGGGATGCTGAAGCTTTCTTT
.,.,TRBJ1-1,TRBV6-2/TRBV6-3,CASSYSPGSTEAFF,TGTGCCAGCAGTTACTCGCCAGGGAGCACTGAAGCTTTCTTT
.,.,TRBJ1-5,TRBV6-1,CASSESGGRNQPQHF,TGTGCCAGCAGTGAATCCGGGGGACGCAATCAGCCCCAGCATTTT
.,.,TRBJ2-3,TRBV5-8,CASPKAPTLPIPDTQYF,TGTGCCAGCCCCAAGGCCCCGACACTACCAATCCCAGATACGCAGTATTTT
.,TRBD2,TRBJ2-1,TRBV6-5,CASSYSRGGHNEQFF,TGTGCCAGCAGTTACTCGCGGGGGGGCCACAATGAGCAGTTCTTC
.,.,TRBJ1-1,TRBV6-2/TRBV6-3,CASSFTSGLPNTEAFF,TGTGCCAGCAGTTTCACTTCGGGACTCCCGAACACTGAAGCTTTCTTT
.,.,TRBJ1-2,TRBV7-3,CASSRGPLADGYTF,TGTGCCAGCAGCCGGGGACCGTTGGCGGATGGCTACACCTTC
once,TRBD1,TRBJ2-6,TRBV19,CASRGQGAGANVLTF,TGTGCCAGTAGAGGACAGGGGGCGGGGGCCAACGTCCTGACTTTC
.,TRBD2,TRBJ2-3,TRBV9,CASSVDPGLAGSTDTQYF,TGTGCCAGCAGCGTAGACCCCGGACTAGCGGGGAGCACAGATACGCAGTATTTT
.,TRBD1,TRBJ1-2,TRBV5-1,CASSLDRGLAGYTF,TGCGCCAGCAGCTTGGACAGGGGGCTAGCGGGCTACACCTTC
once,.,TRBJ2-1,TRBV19,CASSIRQWNEQFF,TGTGCCAGTAGTATAAGACAGTGGAATGAGCAGTTCTTC
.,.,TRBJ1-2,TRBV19,CASSRGDGGYTF,TGTGCCAGTAGTAGGGGGGATGGTGGCTACACCTTC
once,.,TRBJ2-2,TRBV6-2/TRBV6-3,CASSYRPGDPPGELFF,TGTGCCAGCAGTTACAGGCCGGGGGATCCTCCCGGGGAGCTGTTTTTT
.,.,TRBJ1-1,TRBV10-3,CAISGREVRDTEAFF,TGTGCCATCAGTGGCAGGGAGGTTAGGGACACTGAAGCTTTCTTT
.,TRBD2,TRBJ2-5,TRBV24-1,CATSDSGLALKYF,TGTGCCACCAGTGATTCGGGACTAGCGCTAAAGTACTTC
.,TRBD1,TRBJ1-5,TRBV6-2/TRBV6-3,CASSYSGQGNQPQHF,TGTGCCAGCAGTTACTCCGGACAGGGCAATCAGCCCCAGCATTTT
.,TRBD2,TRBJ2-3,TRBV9,CASSVGPTSEGRYTQYF,TGTGCCAGCAGCGTAGGACCTACTAGCGAGGGGCGATATACGCAGTATTTT
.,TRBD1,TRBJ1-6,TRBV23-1,CASLDRDNSPLHF,TGCGCCAGCCTGGACAGGGATAATTCACCCCTCCACTTT
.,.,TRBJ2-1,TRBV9,CASSSQGLSSYNEQFF,TGTGCCAGCAGCTCACAGGGTCTAAGCTCCTACAATGAGCAGTTCTTC
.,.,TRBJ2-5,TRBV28,CASSSGLQTQYF,TGTGCCAGCAGTTCGGGTTTACAGACCCAGTACTTC
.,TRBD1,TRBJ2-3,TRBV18,CASSPPAPRDRDSDTQYF,TGTGCCAGCTCACCACCGGCTCCTCGGGACAGGGATTCAGATACGCAGTATTTT
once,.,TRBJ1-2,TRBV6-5,CASREVGYTF,TGTGCCAGCAGGGAGGTTGGCTACACCTTC
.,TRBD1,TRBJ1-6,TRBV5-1,CASSLTTGDNSPLHF,TGCGCCAGCAGCCTAACGACAGGGGATAATTCACCCCTCCACTTT
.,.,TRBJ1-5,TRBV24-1,CATSDLEGSSRDGNQPQHF,TGTGCCACCAGTGATTTGGAGGGTTCGTCAAGGGACGGCAATCAGCCCCAGCATTTT
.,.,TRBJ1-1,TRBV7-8,CASTRTAGNTEAFF,TGTGCCAGCACCCGGACAGCCGGGAACACTGAAGCTTTCTTT
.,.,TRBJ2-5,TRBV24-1,CATSDPRGAQETQYF,TGTGCCACCAGTGACCCCCGTGGTGCCCAAGAGACCCAGTACTTC
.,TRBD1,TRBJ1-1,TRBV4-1,CASSRVHPGQKNTEAFF,TGCGCCAGCAGCCGGGTCCATCCGGGACAGAAGAACACTGAAGCTTTCTTT
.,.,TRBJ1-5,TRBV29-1,CSVANSNQPQHF,TGCAGCGTTGCGAATAGCAATCAGCCCCAGCATTTT
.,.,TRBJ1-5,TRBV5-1,CASSPQVGGQPQHF,TGCGCCAGCAGCCCCCAGGTGGGGGGGCAGCCCCAGCATTTT
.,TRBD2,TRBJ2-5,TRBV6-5,CASSYPGGGETQYF,TGTGCCAGCAGTTACCCGGGGGGTGGAGAGACCCAGTACTTC
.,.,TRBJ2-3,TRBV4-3,CASSQVQPTDTQYF,TGCGCCAGCAGCCAAGTACAACCCACAGATACGCAGTATTTT
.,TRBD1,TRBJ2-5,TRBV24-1,CATSDPRGDRVETQYF,TGTGCCACCAGTGACCCTAGGGGGGACAGGGTAGAGACCCAGTACTTC
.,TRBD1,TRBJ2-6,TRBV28,CASSPPGQGANVLTF,TGTGCCAGCAGTCCCCCGGGACAGGGGGCCAACGTCCTGACTTTC